This T cell receptor beta chain was recovered during a study of blood T cell repertoires in COVID-19. For the study at large: Acute-phase and convalescent COVID-19 samples originated in the United States, Italy and Spain. The cDNA or gDNA used as material had been derived from T cells, B-cell-depleted T cells, or PBMCs.

V lost 2 bases to trimming and J lost 2 bases, with 6 bases between them. The CDR3 is 13 amino acids. Germline V gives CDR1 SGHTA, CDR2 FQGTGA. Authors' analysis steps: Amplification of reference gene primers was used by the study to estimate nucleated cell counts. Only in-frame clones appear in the TCRdb table, and some are missing; sequencing was by immunoSEQ multiplex PCR. V and J calls and clone size follow that table, whereas D and trimming were derived from the DNA. The sample lists about 270,000 clones; roughly 88% were seen once. J is TRBJ2-5 and V is TRBV7-3; D is uncertain. Sequencing was done on a sample of peripheral blood. This sequence was found in a woman in her 70s with acute or convalescent COVID-19. The CDR3 DNA sequence: TGTGCCAGCAGCTTAGCGGCACAAGAGACCCAGTACTTC. It yields the protein CASSLAAQETQYF.